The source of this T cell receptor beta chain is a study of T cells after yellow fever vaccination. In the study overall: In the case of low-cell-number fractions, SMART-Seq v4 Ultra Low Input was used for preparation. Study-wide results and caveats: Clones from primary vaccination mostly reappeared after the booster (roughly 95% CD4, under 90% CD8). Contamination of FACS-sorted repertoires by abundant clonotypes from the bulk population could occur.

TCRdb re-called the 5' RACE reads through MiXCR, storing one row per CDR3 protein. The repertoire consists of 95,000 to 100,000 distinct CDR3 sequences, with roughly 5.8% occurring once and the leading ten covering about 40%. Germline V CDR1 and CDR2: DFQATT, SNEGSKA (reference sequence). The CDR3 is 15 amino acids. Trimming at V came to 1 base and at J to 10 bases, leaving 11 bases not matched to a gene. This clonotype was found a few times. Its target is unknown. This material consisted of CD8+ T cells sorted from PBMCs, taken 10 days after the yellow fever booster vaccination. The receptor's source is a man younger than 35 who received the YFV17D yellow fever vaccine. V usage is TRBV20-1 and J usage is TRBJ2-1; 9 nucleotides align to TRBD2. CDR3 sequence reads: CSARANRRGGREQFF. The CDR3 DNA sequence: TGCAGTGCTAGAGCGAATAGGCGGGGGGGCCGGGAGCAGTTCTTC.